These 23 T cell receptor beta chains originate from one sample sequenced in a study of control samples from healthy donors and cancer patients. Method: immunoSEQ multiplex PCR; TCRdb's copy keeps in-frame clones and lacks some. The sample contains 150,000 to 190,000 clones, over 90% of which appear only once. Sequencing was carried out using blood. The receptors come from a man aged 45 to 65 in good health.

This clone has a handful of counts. The CDR3 sequence is CASSHRDNSPLHF. DNA of the CDR3: TGTGCCAGCAGCCACAGGGATAATTCACCCCTCCACTTT. The chain has TRBV3-1 (or the pseudogene TRBV3-2) and TRBJ1-6; the D gene is possibly TRBD1 (5 bases). The CDR3 is 13 residues long. CDR1 is LGHDT and CDR2 is YNNKEL in the germline V gene (reference sequence). Trimming shortened V by 3 bases and J by 5 bases, and 5 bases separated the two germline ends.

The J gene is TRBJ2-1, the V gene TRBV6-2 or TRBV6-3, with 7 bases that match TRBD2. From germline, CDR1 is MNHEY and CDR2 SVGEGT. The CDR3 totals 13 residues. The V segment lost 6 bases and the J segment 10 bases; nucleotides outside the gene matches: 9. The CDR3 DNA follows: TGTGCCAGCAGCCTGGGCGGGAGAGGGGAGCAGTTCTTC. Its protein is CASSLGGRGEQFF.

CDR3 nucleotide sequence: TGTGCCAGCAGTCTCCAGACAGCCCAAGAGACCCAGTACTTC. As protein: CASSLQTAQETQYF. The rearrangement joins TRBV28 to TRBJ2-5; TRBD1 is a possible D gene (5 bases). The CDR3 has 14 residues. Trimming cost V 5 bases and J 1 base, with 11 bases left between them. Germline loops: CDR1 MDHEN, CDR2 SYDVKM.

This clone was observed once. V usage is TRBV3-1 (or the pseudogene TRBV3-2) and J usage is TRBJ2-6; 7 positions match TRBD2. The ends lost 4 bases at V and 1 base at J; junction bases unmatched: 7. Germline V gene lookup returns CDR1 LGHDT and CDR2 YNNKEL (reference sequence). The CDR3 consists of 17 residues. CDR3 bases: TGTGCCAGCAGCCCATCGGGGGGTCCTTCTGGGGCCAACGTCCTGACTTTC. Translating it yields CASSPSGGPSGANVLTF.

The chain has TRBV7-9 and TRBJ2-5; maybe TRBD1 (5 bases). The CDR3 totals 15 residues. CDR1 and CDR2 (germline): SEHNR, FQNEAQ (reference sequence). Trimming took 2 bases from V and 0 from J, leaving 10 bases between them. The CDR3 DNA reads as TGTGCCAGCAGCTTACAGGGTCAGTACCAAGAGACCCAGTACTTC. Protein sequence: CASSLQGQYQETQYF.

DNA of the CDR3: TGTGCCAGCAGCACTTCTATGACAGGGGCCGGGGCCAACGTCCTGACTTTC. This translates into CASSTSMTGAGANVLTF. The chain is built from TRBV7-9 and TRBJ2-6; 8 bases align to TRBD1. CDR1 is SEHNR and CDR2 is FQNEAQ in the germline V gene (reference sequence). V lost 5 bases to trimming and J lost 4 bases; unmatched junction nucleotides: 10. This CDR3 contains 17 residues. The entire variable domain, with the rest obtained from reference TRBV7-9 and TRBJ2-6, is as follows: DTGVSQNPRHKITKRGQNVTFRCDPISEHNRLYWYRQTLGQGPEFLTYFQNEAQLEKSRLLSDRFSAERPKGSFSTLEIQRTEQGDSAMYLCASSTSMTGAGANVLTFGAGSRLTVL.

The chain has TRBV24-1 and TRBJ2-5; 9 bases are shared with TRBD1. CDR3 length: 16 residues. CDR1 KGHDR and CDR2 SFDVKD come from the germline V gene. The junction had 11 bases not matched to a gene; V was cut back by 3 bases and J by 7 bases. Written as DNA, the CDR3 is TGTGCCACCAGTGATCGGGACAGGGACGAGAATTGGACCCAGTACTTC. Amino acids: CATSDRDRDENWTQYF.

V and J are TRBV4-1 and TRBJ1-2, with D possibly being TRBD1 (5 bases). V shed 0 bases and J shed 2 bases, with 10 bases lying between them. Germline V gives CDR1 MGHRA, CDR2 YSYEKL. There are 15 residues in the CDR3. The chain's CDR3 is CASSQDKGPNYGYTF. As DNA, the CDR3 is TGCGCCAGCAGCCAAGATAAGGGACCCAACTATGGCTACACCTTC.

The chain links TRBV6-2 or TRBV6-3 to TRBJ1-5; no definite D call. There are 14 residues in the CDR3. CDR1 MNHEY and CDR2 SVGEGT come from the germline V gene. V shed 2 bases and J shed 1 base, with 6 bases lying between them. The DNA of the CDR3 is TGTGCCAGCAGTTACCGCCAGAGCAATCAGCCCCAGCATTTT. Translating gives CASSYRQSNQPQHF.

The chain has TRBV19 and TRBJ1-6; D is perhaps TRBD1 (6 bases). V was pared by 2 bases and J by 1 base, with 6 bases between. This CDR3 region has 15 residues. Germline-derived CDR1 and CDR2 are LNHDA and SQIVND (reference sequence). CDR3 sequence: CASSITGSYNSPLHF. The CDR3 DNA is TGTGCCAGTAGTATAACAGGGTCCTATAATTCACCCCTCCACTTT. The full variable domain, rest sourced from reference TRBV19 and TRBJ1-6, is DGGITQSPKYLFRKEGQNVTLSCEQNLNHDAMYWYRQDPGQGLRLIYYSQIVNDFQKGDIAEGYSVSREKKESFPLTVTSAQKNPTAFYLCASSITGSYNSPLHFGNGTRLTVT.

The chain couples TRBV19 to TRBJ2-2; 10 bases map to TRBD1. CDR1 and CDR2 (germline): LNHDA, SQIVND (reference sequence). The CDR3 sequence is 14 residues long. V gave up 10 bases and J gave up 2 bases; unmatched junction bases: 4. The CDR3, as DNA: TGTGCCACACGGACAGGGGGTAACACCGGGGAGCTGTTTTTT. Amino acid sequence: CATRTGGNTGELFF.

The CDR3 sequence is CASSQRGGTGELFF. CDR3 coding DNA: TGTGCCAGCAGCCAAAGGGGTGGCACCGGGGAGCTGTTTTTT. The J gene is TRBJ2-2, the V gene TRBV11-3; a weak D match, TRBD1 (5 bases). The V end lost 5 bases, the J end lost 4 bases, and 11 bases lay between the germline ends. This CDR3 region has 14 residues. CDR1 SGHNT and CDR2 YENEEA come from the germline V gene.

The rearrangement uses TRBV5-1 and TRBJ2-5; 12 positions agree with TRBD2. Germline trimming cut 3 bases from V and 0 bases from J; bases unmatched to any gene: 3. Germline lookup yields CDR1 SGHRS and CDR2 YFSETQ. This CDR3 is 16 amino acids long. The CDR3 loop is CASSWRLAGDQETQYF. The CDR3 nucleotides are TGCGCCAGCAGCTGGAGACTAGCGGGGGACCAAGAGACCCAGTACTTC.

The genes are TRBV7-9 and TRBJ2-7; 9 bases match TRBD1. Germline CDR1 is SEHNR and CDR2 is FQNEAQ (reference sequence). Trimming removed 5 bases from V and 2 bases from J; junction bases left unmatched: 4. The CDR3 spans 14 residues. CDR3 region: CASSRGQGPYEQYF. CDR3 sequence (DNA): TGTGCCAGCAGCCGGGGACAGGGTCCCTACGAGCAGTACTTC.

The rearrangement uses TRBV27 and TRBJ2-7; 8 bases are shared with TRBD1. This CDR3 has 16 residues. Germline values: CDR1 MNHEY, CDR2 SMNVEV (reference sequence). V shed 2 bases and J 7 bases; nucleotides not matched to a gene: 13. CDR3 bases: TGTGCCAGCAGTTTACTAGCAGGACAGGGTTTTAATGAGCAGTACTTC. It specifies CASSLLAGQGFNEQYF.

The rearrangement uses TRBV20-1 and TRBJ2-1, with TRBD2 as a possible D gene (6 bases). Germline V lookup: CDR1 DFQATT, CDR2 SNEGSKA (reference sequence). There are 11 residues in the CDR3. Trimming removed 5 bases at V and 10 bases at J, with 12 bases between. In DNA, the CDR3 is TGCAGTGCTCCTAGCGCCGGAGAGCAGTTCTTC. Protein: CSAPSAGEQFF.

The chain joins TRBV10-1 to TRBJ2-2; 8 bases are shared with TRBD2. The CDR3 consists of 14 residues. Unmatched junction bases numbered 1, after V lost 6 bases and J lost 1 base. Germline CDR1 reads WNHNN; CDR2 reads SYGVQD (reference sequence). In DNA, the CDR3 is TGCGCCAGCAGGCGGGAGGTGAACACCGGGGAGCTGTTTTTT. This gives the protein CASRREVNTGELFF.

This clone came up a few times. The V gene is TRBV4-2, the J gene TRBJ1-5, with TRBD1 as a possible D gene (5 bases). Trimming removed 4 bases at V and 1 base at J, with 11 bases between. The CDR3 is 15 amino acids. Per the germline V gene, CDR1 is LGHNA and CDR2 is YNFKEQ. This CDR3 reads CASSPGTVSNQPQHF. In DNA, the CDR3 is TGTGCCAGCAGCCCCGGGACGGTGAGCAATCAGCCCCAGCATTTT.

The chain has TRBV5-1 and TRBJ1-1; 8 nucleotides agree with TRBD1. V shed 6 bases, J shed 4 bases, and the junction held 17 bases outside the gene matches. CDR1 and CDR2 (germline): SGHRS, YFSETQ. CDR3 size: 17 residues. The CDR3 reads CASNPGQGARFSTEAFF. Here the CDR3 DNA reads TGCGCCAGCAACCCCGGACAGGGCGCGAGGTTTAGCACTGAAGCTTTCTTT.

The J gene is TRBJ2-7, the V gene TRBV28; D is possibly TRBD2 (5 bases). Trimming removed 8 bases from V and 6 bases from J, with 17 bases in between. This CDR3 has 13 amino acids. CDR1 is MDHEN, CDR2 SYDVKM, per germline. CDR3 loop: CASHSGNRGEQYF. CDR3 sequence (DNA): TGTGCCAGCCATAGTGGCAATCGGGGCGAGCAGTACTTC.

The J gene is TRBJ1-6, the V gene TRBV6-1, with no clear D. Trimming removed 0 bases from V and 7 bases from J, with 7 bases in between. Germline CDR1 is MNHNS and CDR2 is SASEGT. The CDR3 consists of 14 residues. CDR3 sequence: CASSEALGNSPLHF. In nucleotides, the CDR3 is TGTGCCAGCAGTGAAGCGCTTGGGAATTCACCCCTCCACTTT.

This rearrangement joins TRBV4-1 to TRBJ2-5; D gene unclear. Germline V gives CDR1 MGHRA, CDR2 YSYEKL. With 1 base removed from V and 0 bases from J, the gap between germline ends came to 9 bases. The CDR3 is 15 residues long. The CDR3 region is CASSQGYSDQETQYF. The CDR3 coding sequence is TGCGCCAGCAGCCAAGGTTACAGTGACCAAGAGACCCAGTACTTC.

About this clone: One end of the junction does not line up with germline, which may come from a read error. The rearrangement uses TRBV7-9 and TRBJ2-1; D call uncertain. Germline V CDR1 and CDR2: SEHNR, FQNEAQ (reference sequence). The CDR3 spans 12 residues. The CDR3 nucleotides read TGTGCCAGCAGCTTAGGGCCGTCTGAGGAGTTCTTC. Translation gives CASSLGPSEEFF.